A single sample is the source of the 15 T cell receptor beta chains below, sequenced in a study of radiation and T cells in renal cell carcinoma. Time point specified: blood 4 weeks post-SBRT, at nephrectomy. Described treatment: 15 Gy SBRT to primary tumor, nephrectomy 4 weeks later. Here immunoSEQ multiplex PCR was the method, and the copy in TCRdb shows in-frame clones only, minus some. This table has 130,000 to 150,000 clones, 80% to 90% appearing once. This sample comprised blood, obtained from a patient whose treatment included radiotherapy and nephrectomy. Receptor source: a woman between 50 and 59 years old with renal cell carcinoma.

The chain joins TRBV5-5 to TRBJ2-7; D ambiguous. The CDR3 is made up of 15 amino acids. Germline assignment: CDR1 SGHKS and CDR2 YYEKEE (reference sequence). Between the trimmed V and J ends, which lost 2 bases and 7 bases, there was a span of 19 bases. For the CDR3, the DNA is TGTGCCAGCAGCTTCGGGCCTCCTCTTTTGGGGGAGCAGTACTTC. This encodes CASSFGPPLLGEQYF.

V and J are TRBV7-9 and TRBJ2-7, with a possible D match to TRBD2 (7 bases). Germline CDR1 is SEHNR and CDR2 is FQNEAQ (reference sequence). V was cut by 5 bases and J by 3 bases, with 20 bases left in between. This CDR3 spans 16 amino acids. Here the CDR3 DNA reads TGTGCCAGCAGCCCGAGGATGGCAGGGGACTACTACGAGCAGTACTTC. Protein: CASSPRMAGDYYEQYF.

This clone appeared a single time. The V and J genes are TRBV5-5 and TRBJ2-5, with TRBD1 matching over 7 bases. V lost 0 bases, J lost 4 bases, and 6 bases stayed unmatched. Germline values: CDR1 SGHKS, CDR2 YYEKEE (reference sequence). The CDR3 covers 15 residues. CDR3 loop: CASSLERGGAETQYF. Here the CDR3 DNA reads TGTGCCAGCAGCTTGGAGAGAGGGGGCGCAGAGACCCAGTACTTC.

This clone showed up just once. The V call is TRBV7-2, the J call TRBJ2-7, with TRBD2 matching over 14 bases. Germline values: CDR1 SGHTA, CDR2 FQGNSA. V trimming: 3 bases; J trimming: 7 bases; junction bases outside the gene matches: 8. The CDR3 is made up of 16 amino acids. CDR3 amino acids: CASSFWTSGGPREQYF. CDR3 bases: TGTGCCAGCAGCTTCTGGACTAGCGGGGGGCCTCGGGAGCAGTACTTC.

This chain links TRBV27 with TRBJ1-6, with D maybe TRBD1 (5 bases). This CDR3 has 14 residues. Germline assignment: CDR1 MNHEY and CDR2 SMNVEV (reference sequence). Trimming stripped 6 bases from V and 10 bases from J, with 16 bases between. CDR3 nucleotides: TGTGCCAGCAGCCCCTTCCGGGGCGGATCACCCCTCCACTTT. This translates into CASSPFRGGSPLHF.

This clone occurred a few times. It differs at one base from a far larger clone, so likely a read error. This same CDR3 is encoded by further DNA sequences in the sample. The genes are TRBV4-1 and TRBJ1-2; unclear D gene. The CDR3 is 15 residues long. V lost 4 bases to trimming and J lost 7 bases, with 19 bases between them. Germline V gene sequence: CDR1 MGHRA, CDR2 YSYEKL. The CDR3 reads CASSPVPWFLGGYTF. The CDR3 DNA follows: TGCGCCAGCAGCCCGGTTCCCTGGTTCTTAGGTGGCTACACCTTC.

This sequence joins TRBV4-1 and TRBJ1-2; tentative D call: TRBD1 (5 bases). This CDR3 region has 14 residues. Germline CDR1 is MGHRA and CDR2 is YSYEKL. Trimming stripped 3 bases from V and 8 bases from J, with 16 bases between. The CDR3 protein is CASSHPGQTRGYTF. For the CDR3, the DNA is TGCGCCAGCAGCCACCCTGGACAAACGCGCGGCTACACCTTC.

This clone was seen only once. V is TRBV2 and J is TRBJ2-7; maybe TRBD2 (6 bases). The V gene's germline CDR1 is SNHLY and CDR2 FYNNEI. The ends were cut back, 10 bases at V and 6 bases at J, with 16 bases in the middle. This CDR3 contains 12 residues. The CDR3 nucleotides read TGTGCCACCTCTCGGGAGTTTGGCGAGCAGTACTTC. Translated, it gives CATSREFGEQYF.

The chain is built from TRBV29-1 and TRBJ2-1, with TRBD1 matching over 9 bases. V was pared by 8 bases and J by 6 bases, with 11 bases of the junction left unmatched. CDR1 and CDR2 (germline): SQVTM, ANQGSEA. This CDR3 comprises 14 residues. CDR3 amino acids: CSIGNGQGTNEQFF. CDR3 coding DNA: TGCAGCATAGGGAACGGACAGGGGACCAATGAGCAGTTCTTC.

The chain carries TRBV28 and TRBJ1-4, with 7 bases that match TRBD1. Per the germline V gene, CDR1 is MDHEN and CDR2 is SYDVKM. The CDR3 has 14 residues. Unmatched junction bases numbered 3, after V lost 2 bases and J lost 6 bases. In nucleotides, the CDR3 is TGTGCCAGCAGTTTACAGGGGGAAGATGAAAAACTGTTTTTT. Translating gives CASSLQGEDEKLFF.

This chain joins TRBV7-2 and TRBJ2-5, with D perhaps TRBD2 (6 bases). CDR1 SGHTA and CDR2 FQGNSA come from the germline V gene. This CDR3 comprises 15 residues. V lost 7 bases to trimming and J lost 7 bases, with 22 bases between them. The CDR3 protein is CASTRSRESHPTQYF. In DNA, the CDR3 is TGTGCCAGCACAAGGAGCCGGGAGTCCCACCCGACCCAGTACTTC. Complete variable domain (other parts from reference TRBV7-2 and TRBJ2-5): GAGVSQSPSNKVTEKGKDVELRCDPISGHTALYWYRQSLGQGLEFLIYFQGNSAPDKSGLPSDRFSAERTGGSVSTLTIQRTQQEDSAVYLCASTRSRESHPTQYFGPGTRLLVL.

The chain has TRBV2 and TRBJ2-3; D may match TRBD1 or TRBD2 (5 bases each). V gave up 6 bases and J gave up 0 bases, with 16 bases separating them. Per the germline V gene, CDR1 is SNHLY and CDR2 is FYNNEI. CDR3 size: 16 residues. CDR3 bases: TGTGCCAGCAGGAAACGGTCCGGGGCTAGCACAGATACGCAGTATTTT. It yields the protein CASRKRSGASTDTQYF.

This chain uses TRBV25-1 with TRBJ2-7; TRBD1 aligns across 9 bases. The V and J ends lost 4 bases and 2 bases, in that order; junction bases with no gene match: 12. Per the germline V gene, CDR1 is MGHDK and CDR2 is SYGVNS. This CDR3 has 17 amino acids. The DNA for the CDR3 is TGTGCCAGCAGTGGAAAAGGTTGGACAGGGGAGCCCTACGAGCAGTACTTC. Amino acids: CASSGKGWTGEPYEQYF.

CDR3 DNA sequence: TGTGCCAGCAGCTGGGTGACTAGCGGGGGCTTTGAGCAGTTCTTC. Translated: CASSWVTSGGFEQFF. This chain links TRBV5-6 with TRBJ2-1, with TRBD2 matching over 12 bases. This CDR3 comprises 15 residues. Looked up from germline, CDR1 is SGHDT and CDR2 is YYEEEE. Trimming at V came to 3 bases and at J to 9 bases, leaving 7 bases not matched to a gene.

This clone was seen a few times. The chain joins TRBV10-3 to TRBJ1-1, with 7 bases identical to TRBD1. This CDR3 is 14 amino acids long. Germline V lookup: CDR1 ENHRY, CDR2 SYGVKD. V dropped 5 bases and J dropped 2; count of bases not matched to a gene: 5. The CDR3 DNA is TGTGCCATCAGTACAGGACAGGTTAACACTGAAGCTTTCTTT. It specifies CAISTGQVNTEAFF.